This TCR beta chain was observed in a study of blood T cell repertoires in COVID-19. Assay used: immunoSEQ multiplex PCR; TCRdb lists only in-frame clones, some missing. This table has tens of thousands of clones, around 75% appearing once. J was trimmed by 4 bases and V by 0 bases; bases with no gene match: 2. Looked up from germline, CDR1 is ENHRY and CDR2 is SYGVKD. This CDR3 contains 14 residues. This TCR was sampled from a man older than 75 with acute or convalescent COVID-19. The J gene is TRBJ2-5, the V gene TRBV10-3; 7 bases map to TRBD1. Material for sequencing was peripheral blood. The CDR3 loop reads CAISESNRGETQYF. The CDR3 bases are TGTGCCATCAGTGAGTCAAACAGGGGAGAGACCCAGTACTTC.